This is a list of T cell receptor beta chains from one sample in a study of T-cell memory formation after mild COVID-19. TCRdb re-called the 5' RACE reads with MiXCR, one entry per CDR3 protein. Found here are 550,000 to 650,000 distinct CDR3 sequences, roughly 17% of them singletons; the top ten hold roughly 7.8%. The material sequenced was PBMCs or a T cell subset sorted from them (not recorded which). Receptors were obtained from an adult woman who had mild COVID-19 (a few samples of this study predate the infection). Cell type and time point are not known. CDR3s include the opening cysteine and the closing phenylalanine or tryptophan. Each record gives: D gene, clone size, J gene, V gene, CDR3 protein. D genes are given only for firm matches. The size of a clone is reported for some rows only, either as once, few or many, or as a class for expanded clones.

d_gene: .
abundance: few
j_gene: TRBJ2-1
v_gene: TRBV3-1
CDR3aa: CASSRGSGGGLNEQFF

d_gene: TRBD1
abundance: many
j_gene: TRBJ1-2
v_gene: TRBV7-2
CDR3aa: CASSFSFGQDYGYTF

d_gene: TRBD2
abundance: few
j_gene: TRBJ2-7
v_gene: TRBV29-1
CDR3aa: CSVGRTQRGVREQYF

d_gene: .
abundance: few
j_gene: TRBJ2-7
v_gene: TRBV7-9
CDR3aa: CASSPEQVLSYEQYF

d_gene: TRBD1
abundance: few
j_gene: TRBJ2-6
v_gene: TRBV15
CDR3aa: CATSRDLAGQGVFSGANVLTF

d_gene: .
abundance: few
j_gene: TRBJ2-4
v_gene: TRBV12-3/TRBV12-4
CDR3aa: CASSLDRGSGKNIQYF

d_gene: TRBD1
abundance: .
j_gene: TRBJ1-1
v_gene: TRBV4-1
CDR3aa: CASSPPDRDNTEAFF

d_gene: .
abundance: few
j_gene: TRBJ2-7
v_gene: TRBV15
CDR3aa: CATSSPGGGNEQYF

d_gene: .
abundance: few
j_gene: TRBJ2-7
v_gene: TRBV6-2/TRBV6-3
CDR3aa: CASSYRRTLGSEQYF

d_gene: .
abundance: .
j_gene: TRBJ1-6
v_gene: TRBV11-2
CDR3aa: CASSLTDSYNSPLHF

d_gene: .
abundance: .
j_gene: TRBJ2-3
v_gene: TRBV5-1
CDR3aa: CASSWADPDTQYF

d_gene: .
abundance: few
j_gene: TRBJ2-3
v_gene: TRBV2
CDR3aa: CASLVFGTQYF

d_gene: .
abundance: few
j_gene: TRBJ2-1
v_gene: TRBV6-5
CDR3aa: CASRVGSFSYNEQFF

d_gene: .
abundance: .
j_gene: TRBJ1-1
v_gene: TRBV4-1
CDR3aa: CASSHSSPGTEAFF

d_gene: .
abundance: .
j_gene: TRBJ1-2
v_gene: TRBV14
CDR3aa: CASSPTVASYGYTF

d_gene: .
abundance: .
j_gene: TRBJ1-3
v_gene: TRBV29-1
CDR3aa: CSVQLGNTIYF

d_gene: .
abundance: many
j_gene: TRBJ1-1
v_gene: TRBV27
CDR3aa: CASSSWGTEAFF

d_gene: .
abundance: .
j_gene: TRBJ1-3
v_gene: TRBV2
CDR3aa: CASWPRVLGNTIYF

d_gene: .
abundance: .
j_gene: TRBJ1-5
v_gene: TRBV12-3/TRBV12-4
CDR3aa: CASTSGTNSNQPQHF

d_gene: .
abundance: .
j_gene: TRBJ2-3
v_gene: TRBV12-3/TRBV12-4
CDR3aa: CASSPDLIAQYF

d_gene: TRBD2
abundance: .
j_gene: TRBJ2-1
v_gene: TRBV7-6
CDR3aa: CASSLRDPAGGLNNNEQFF

d_gene: TRBD1
abundance: .
j_gene: TRBJ1-2
v_gene: TRBV6-1
CDR3aa: CASSVDGQGGRYGYTF

d_gene: .
abundance: .
j_gene: TRBJ2-7
v_gene: TRBV20-1
CDR3aa: CSARDHLASYEQYF

d_gene: TRBD2
abundance: .
j_gene: TRBJ2-1
v_gene: TRBV7-2
CDR3aa: CASSSTSGTSYNEQFF

d_gene: TRBD1
abundance: few
j_gene: TRBJ2-7
v_gene: TRBV6-5
CDR3aa: CASSYRPGGFYEQYF

d_gene: .
abundance: .
j_gene: TRBJ2-1
v_gene: TRBV18
CDR3aa: CASSPLSVGSLGEQFF

d_gene: TRBD1
abundance: few
j_gene: TRBJ2-5
v_gene: TRBV6-2/TRBV6-3
CDR3aa: CASSPGQALGQETQYF

d_gene: TRBD2
abundance: .
j_gene: TRBJ2-1
v_gene: TRBV7-3
CDR3aa: CASSLLASGGAYNEQFF

d_gene: .
abundance: .
j_gene: TRBJ2-7
v_gene: TRBV12-3/TRBV12-4
CDR3aa: CASRDAGSYEQYF

d_gene: .
abundance: .
j_gene: TRBJ2-3
v_gene: TRBV13
CDR3aa: CASSLFSHSRDTQYF

d_gene: TRBD1
abundance: .
j_gene: TRBJ2-7
v_gene: TRBV20-1
CDR3aa: CSARPFRDSSYEQYF

d_gene: TRBD2
abundance: .
j_gene: TRBJ2-2
v_gene: TRBV20-1
CDR3aa: CSARDKRSGRTGELFF

d_gene: .
abundance: .
j_gene: TRBJ2-7
v_gene: TRBV11-2
CDR3aa: CASSPSDSLSYEQYF

d_gene: TRBD1
abundance: few
j_gene: TRBJ2-7
v_gene: TRBV24-1
CDR3aa: CATSDARGTGAYEQYF

d_gene: .
abundance: once
j_gene: TRBJ2-2
v_gene: TRBV12-3/TRBV12-4
CDR3aa: CASRAFVGSTGELFF

d_gene: .
abundance: .
j_gene: TRBJ1-2
v_gene: TRBV5-8
CDR3aa: CASSLASRIYGYTF

d_gene: .
abundance: .
j_gene: TRBJ2-1
v_gene: TRBV20-1
CDR3aa: CSARVGLVDEQFF

d_gene: .
abundance: few
j_gene: TRBJ2-2
v_gene: TRBV7-9
CDR3aa: CASSPFFSGSGTGELFF

d_gene: TRBD1
abundance: few
j_gene: TRBJ2-1
v_gene: TRBV7-8
CDR3aa: CASSPRDRAEQFF

d_gene: .
abundance: .
j_gene: TRBJ2-6
v_gene: TRBV12-3/TRBV12-4
CDR3aa: CASGDLSSGANVLTF

d_gene: TRBD2
abundance: .
j_gene: TRBJ2-1
v_gene: TRBV5-4
CDR3aa: CASSSGLADNHEQFF